This T cell receptor beta chain was sequenced for a study of tumor-infiltrating lymphocytes in primary liver carcinoma. At the level of the study: Patients were men and women aged 30 to 69 years.

A primer matching the constant region was used to make TCR beta cDNA from 500 to 650 ng of total RNA. Libraries covering TCR beta were generated through three nested multiplex PCR rounds (using a slightly modified ARM-PCR). The study ran its first two PCR rounds for nine to ten cycles each, using TRBV1-TRBV30 forward primers and a C-beta reverse primer. MiXCR, applied by TCRdb to the multiplex PCR reads, yields one record per CDR3 protein. The table includes roughly 22,000 distinct CDR3 sequences, around 82% detected once. Whole-study findings and limits: Tumor top-250-clone fraction significantly exceeded that of blood (p = 0.039).

Joint extraction of RNA and DNA used roughly 19-33 mg of bulk tissue that was unsorted. Five separate regions of each tumor underwent sampling. Per the germline V gene, CDR1 is SGHRS and CDR2 is YFSETQ. The CDR3 loop spans 16 amino acids. In regard to this clonotype: Its antigen remains unidentified. One end of the junction does not line up with germline, which may come from a read error.

The sample comprised liver tumor tissue from sampling region 2. Described subset: tumor region T2, inferior pole. The chain couples TRBV5-1 to TRBJ2-3; 12 bases align to TRBD2. This receptor was obtained from a woman aged 25 to 45 with primary liver carcinoma and hepatitis B virus infection. This CDR3 is CVSSSSLAGGANTQYF. CDR3 nucleotides: TGCGTCAGCAGCTCATCACTAGCGGGAGGAGCAAATACGCAGTATTTT.